The clone carrying this T cell receptor beta chain was seen a handful of times. Its antigen is still unknown. Unmatched junction bases numbered 7, after V lost 4 bases and J lost 7 bases. Germline V lookup: CDR1 MGHDK, CDR2 SYGVNS. The CDR3 has 15 amino acids. The data stem from a study of blood T cells in healthy people across ages. Study details: T cells yielded about one barcoded beta molecule per two cells through template switching.

The study, taken as a whole, reports: Unsorted PBMCs ruled out conclusive naive versus antigen-experienced comparison. Correlation between TCR beta diversity and naive T cell percentage was strong.

Together with a sample-barcoded 5' primer, a J-beta primer mix was included in a second PCR lasting about 6 to 11 cycles. MiXCR, run by TCRdb on the 5' RACE reads, gives a single entry per CDR3 protein. Of roughly 650,000 distinct CDR3 sequences in the sample, less than 40% are singletons; the top ten hold 15%. This TCR came from a woman at least 80 years old in good health. Sequencing was done on a sample of blood. The rearrangement uses TRBV25-1 and TRBJ1-2; 12 nucleotides align to TRBD1. CDR3 residues: CASSGPGQGAVGYTF. The CDR3, as DNA: TGTGCCAGCAGTGGCCCGGGACAGGGGGCGGTTGGCTACACCTTC.